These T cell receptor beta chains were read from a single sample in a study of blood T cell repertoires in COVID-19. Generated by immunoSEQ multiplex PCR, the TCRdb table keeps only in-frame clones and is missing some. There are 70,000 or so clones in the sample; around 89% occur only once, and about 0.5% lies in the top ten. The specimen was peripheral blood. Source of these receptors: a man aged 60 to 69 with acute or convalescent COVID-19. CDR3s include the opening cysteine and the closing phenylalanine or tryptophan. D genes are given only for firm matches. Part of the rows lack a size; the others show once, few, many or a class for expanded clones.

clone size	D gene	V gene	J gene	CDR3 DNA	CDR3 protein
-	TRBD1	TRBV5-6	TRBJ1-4	TGTGCCAGCAGCAAGGACAGGGGAACTAATGAAAAACTGTTTTTT	CASSKDRGTNEKLFF
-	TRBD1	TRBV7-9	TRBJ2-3	TGTGCCAGCTCCCGACAGGGGGCTGGGTTGGATACGCAGTATTTT	CASSRQGAGLDTQYF
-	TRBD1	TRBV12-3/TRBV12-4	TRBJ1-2	TGTGCCAGCAGACCCCCAGGGGGTCGTGGCTACACCTTC	CASRPPGGRGYTF
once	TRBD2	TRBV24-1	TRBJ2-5	TGTGCCACCAGTGATTTCGCTAGCGGGATCGAGACCCAGTACTTC	CATSDFASGIETQYF
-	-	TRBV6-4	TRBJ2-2	TGTGCCAGCAGTGCCTCCCCTACCGGGGAGCTGTTTTTT	CASSASPTGELFF
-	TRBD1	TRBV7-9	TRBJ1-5	TGTGCCAGCAGCTTATTCGGGACAGACAATCAGCCCCAGCATTTT	CASSLFGTDNQPQHF
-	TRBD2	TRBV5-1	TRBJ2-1	TGCGCCAGCAGCTTACGAGGCGGGGGACCCAATGAGCAGTTCTTC	CASSLRGGGPNEQFF
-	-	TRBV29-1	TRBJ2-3	TGCAGCTCCGGTATAACAGATACGCAGTATTTT	CSSGITDTQYF
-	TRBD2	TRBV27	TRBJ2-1	TGTGCCAGCAGTTTTGTCGCGGGGGTATACAATGAGCAGTTCTTC	CASSFVAGVYNEQFF
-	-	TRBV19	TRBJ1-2	TGTGCCAGTAGGACCGCCCTACAGGGAAATGGCTACACCTTC	CASRTALQGNGYTF
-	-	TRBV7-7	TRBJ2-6	TGTGCCAGCAGCCCATTTGGAGGGGGGGCCAACGTCCTGACTTTC	CASSPFGGGANVLTF
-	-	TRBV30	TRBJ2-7	TGTGCCTGGAGTGTACAGGAGAACTACGAGCAGTACTTC	CAWSVQENYEQYF
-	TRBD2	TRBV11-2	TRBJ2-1	TGTGCCAGCAGCTCAGCATTGGGAGGGGTTCAATTGCTCAATGAGCAGTTCTTC	CASSSALGGVQLLNEQFF
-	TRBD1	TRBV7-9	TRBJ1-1	TGTGCCAGCAGCTTTACAGACAGGGCCACTGAAGCTTTCTTT	CASSFTDRATEAFF
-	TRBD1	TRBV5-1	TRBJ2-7	TGCGCCAGCAGCCTAACAGGGGGCGCTCGGTCCTACGAGCAGTACTTC	CASSLTGGARSYEQYF
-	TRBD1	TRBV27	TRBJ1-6	TGTGCCAGCAGTCTATCGACAGGGTCACAACCCCTCCACTTT	CASSLSTGSQPLHF
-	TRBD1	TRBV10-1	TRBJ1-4	TGCGCCAGCAGCCCGGGACAGGAAAGATGGGGTGAAAAACTGTTTTTT	CASSPGQERWGEKLFF
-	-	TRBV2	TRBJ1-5	TGTGCCAGCAGTGAGTTCGGGAGCAATCAGCCCCAGCATTTT	CASSEFGSNQPQHF
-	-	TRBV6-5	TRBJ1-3	TGTGCCAGCAGTTACTCACGACCCGGGGACACCATATATTTT	CASSYSRPGDTIYF
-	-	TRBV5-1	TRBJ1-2	TGCGCCAGCAGAGACCAGGGCAACTATGGCTACACCTTC	CASRDQGNYGYTF
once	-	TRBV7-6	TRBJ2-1	TGTGCCAGCAGCATAGGCCCCCAGGGTAGCGAGCAGTTCTTC	CASSIGPQGSEQFF
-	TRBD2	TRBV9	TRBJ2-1	TGTGCCAGCAGCGTAGTAGCGGGGGCATACAATGAGCAGTTCTTC	CASSVVAGAYNEQFF
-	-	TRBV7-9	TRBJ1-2	TGTGCCAGCAGCAACCCAGGGATTAACGTCGGCTACACCTTC	CASSNPGINVGYTF
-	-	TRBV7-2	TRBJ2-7	TGTGCCAGCAGCCCCCCAACGGGTTACGAGCAGTACTTC	CASSPPTGYEQYF
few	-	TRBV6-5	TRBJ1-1	TGTGCCAGCAGTCCCCCGACAGGGAACACTGAAGCTTTCTTT	CASSPPTGNTEAFF
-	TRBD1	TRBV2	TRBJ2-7	TGTGCCAGCAGTGTCCGATCGACAGGGGGATTAGGCGAGCAGTACTTC	CASSVRSTGGLGEQYF
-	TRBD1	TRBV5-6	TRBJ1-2	TGTGCCAGCAGCTCGGGACAGCACCCGGATGGCTACACCTTC	CASSSGQHPDGYTF
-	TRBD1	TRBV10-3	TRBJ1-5	TGTGCCATCAGTGAGATCCCAGGGGGAGATCAGCCCCAGCATTTT	CAISEIPGGDQPQHF
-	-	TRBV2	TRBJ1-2	TGTGCCAGCAAACGAGGAGGGCCCTATGGCTACACCTTC	CASKRGGPYGYTF
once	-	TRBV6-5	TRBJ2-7	TGTGCCAGCAGGCCGGGACACCTAAGCTACGAGCAGTACTTC	CASRPGHLSYEQYF
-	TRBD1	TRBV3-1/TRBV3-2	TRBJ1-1	TGTGCCAGCAGCCATTCGGACAGGATGAAAGCTTTCTTT	CASSHSDRMKAFF
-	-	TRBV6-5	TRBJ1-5	TGTGCCAGCCTCCTCTCGGGAGGGGTCAATCAGCCCCAGCATTTT	CASLLSGGVNQPQHF
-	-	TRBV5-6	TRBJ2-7	TGTGCCAGCAGCTTGGGTCATTACGAGCAGTACTTC	CASSLGHYEQYF
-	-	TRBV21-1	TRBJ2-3	TGTGCCAGCAGCAGGGAGGACGGACGGTGCTACACAGATACGCAGTATTTT	CASSREDGRCYTDTQYF
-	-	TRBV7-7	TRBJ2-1	TGTGCCAGCAGCTCCCTTGATTCCAGCAATGAGCAGTTCTTC	CASSSLDSSNEQFF
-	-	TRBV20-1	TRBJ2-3	TGCAGTGCAGAACGGACAGATACGCAGTATTTT	CSAERTDTQYF
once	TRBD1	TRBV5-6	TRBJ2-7	TGTGCCAGCAGCTTGGCGGGACAGGGTATCTACGAGCAGTACTTC	CASSLAGQGIYEQYF
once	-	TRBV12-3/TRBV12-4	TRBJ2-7	TGTGCCAGCAGTCGCACTGATCACGAGCAGTACTTC	CASSRTDHEQYF
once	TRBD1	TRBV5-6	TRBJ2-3	TGTGCCAGCAGCTTGGGTGGCAGGGGGTACACAGATACGCAGTATTTT	CASSLGGRGYTDTQYF
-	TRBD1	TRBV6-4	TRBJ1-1	TGTGCCAGCAGTGTCACAGGGGGCCGGGGTGAAGCTTTCTTT	CASSVTGGRGEAFF
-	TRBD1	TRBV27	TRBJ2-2	TGTGCCAGCAGTCCGCTCATGACAGGGTCTTTCACCGGGGAGCTGTTTTTT	CASSPLMTGSFTGELFF
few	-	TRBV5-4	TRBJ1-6	TGTGCCAGCAGCCAATACGGTTCACCCCTCCACTTT	CASSQYGSPLHF
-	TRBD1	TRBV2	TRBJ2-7	TGTGCCAGCTGCCGGGACAGGGGAGCTTACGAGCAGTACTTC	CASCRDRGAYEQYF
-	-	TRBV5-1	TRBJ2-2	TGCGCCAGCAGCTTATTAGATCAGAACACCGGGGAGCTGTTTTTT	CASSLLDQNTGELFF
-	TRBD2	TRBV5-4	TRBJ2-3	TGTGCCAGCAGCCCCGGGGTAGCGGGCCGAGGGACAGATACGCAGTATTTT	CASSPGVAGRGTDTQYF
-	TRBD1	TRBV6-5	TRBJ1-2	TGTGCCAGCAGTCGAACAGGGGCTAACTATGGCTACACCTTC	CASSRTGANYGYTF
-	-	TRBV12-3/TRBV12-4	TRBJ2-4	TGTGCCAGCTGCGGTAGCAAAGAAAACATTCAGTACTTC	CASCGSKENIQYF
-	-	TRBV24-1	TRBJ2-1	TGTGCCACCAGTGATCAACGGGACACCCTCGGGCTTTCGGATGAGCAGTTCTTC	CATSDQRDTLGLSDEQFF
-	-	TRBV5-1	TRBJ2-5	TGCGCCAGTCGAGGGTACGGTTCGATCGGGACCCAGTACTTC	CASRGYGSIGTQYF
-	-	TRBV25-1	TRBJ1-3	TGTGCCAGCAGTGAATTTCGGGGTCCGGGGACTGGAAACACCATATATTTT	CASSEFRGPGTGNTIYF
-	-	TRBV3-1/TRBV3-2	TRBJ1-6	TGTGCCAGCAGCCAAGGCAGGGTGGCCTCACCCCTCCACTTT	CASSQGRVASPLHF
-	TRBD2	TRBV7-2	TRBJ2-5	TGTGCCAGCAGCTTAACAGCGGGGGGGCAAGAGACCCAGTACTTC	CASSLTAGGQETQYF
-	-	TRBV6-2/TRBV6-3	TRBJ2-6	TGTGCCAGCAGTCCCCTCCCAGGGTCAGGGGCCAACGTCCTGACTTTC	CASSPLPGSGANVLTF